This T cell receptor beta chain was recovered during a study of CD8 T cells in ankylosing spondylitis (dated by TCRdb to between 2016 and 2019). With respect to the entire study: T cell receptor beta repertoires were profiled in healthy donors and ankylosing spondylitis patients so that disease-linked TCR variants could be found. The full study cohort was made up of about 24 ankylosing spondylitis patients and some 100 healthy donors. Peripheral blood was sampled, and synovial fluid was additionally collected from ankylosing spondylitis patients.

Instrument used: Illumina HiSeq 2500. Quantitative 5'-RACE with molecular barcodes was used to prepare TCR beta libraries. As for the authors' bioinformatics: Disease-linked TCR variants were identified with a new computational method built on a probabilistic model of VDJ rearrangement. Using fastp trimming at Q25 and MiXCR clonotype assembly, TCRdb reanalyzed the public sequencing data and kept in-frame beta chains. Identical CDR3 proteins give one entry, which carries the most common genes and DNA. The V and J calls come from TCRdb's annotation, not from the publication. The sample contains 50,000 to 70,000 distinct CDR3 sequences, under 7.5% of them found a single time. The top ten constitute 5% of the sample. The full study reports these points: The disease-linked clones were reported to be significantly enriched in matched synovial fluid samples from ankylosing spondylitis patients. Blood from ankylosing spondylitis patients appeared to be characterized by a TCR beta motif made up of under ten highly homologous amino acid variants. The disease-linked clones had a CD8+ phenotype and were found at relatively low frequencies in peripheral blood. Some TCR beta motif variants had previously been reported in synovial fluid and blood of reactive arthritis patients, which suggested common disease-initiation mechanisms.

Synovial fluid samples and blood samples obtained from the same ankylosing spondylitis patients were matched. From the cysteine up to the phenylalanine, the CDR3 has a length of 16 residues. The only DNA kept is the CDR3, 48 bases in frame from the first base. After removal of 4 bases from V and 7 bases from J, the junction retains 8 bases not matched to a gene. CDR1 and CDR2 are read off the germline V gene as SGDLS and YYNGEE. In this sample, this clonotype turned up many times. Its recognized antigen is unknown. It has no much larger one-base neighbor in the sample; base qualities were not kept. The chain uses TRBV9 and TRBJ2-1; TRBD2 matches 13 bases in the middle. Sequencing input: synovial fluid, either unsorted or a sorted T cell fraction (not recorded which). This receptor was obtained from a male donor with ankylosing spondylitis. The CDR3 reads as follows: CASSSTSGRQWNEQFF. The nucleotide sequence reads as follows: TGTGCCAGCAGCTCGACTAGCGGGAGGCAATGGAATGAGCAGTTCTTC.